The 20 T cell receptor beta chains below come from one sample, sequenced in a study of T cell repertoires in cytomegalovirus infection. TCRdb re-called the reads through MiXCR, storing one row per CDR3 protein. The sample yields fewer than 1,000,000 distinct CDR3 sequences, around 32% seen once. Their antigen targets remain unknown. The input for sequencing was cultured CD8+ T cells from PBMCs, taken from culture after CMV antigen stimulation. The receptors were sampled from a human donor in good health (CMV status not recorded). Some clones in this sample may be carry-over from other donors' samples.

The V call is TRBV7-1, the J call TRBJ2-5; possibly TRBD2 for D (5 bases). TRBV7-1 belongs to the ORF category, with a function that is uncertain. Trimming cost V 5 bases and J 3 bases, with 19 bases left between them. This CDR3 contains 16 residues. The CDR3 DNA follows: TGTGCCAGCAGCCCAAATGGCCCCACGGAGGAAGAGACCCAGTACTTC. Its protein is CASSPNGPTEEETQYF.

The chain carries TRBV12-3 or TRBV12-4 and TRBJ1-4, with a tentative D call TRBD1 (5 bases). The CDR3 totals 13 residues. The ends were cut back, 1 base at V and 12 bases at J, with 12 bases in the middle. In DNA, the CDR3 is TGTGCCAGCAGTTTAGTCGGGGGAGGAGAACTGTTTTTT. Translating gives CASSLVGGGELFF.

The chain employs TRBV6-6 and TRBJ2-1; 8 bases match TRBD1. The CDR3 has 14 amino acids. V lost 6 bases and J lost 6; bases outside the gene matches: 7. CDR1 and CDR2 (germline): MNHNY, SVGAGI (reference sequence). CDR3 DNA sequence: TGTGCCAGCAGCCCAGGGGGCGACGGCAATGAGCAGTTCTTC. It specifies CASSPGGDGNEQFF.

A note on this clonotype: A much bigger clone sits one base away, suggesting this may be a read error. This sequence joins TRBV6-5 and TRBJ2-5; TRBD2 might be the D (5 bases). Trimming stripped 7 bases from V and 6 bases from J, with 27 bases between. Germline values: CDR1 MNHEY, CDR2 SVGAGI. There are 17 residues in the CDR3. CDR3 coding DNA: TGTGCCAGCACCCTCTACGAGGGCGCGGTGACGGACCAGACCCAGTACTTC. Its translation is CASTLYEGAVTDQTQYF.

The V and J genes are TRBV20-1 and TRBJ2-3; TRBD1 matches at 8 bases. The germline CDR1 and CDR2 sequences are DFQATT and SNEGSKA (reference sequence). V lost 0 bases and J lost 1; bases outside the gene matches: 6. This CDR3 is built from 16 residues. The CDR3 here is CSARDPGQGGTDTQYF. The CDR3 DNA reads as TGCAGTGCTAGAGACCCAGGACAGGGAGGCACAGATACGCAGTATTTT.

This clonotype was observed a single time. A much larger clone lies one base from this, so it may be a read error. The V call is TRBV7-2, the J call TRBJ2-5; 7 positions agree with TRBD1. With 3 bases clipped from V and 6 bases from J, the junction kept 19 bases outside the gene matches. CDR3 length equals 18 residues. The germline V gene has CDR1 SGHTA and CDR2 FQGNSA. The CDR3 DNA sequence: TGTGCCAGCAGCTTGGGCAGGGGGTGGGGCGCAAGGCAAAAGACCCAGTACTTC. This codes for CASSLGRGWGARQKTQYF.

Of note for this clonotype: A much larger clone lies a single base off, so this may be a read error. DNA for the CDR3: TGTACCAGCAGCTTAGGGGGCACTCTCAATGAGCAGTTCTTC. Protein: CTSSLGGTLNEQFF. The rearrangement uses TRBV7-6 and TRBJ2-1, with 7 bases aligning to TRBD1. Germline V gives CDR1 SGHVS, CDR2 FNYEAQ. The CDR3 extends over 14 amino acids.

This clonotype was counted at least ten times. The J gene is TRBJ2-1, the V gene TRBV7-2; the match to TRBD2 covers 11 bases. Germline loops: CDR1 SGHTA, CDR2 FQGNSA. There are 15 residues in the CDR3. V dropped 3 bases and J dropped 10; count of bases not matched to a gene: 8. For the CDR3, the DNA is TGTGCCAGCAGCTTCTTTAGCGGGGGGGCCGAGGAGCAGTTCTTC. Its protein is CASSFFSGGAEEQFF.

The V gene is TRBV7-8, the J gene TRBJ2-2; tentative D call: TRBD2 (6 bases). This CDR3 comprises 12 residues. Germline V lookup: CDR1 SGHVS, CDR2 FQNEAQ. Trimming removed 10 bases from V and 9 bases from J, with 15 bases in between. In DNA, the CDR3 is TGTGCCATCAAGCGGGCCAGCCGGGAGCTGTTTTTT. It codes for CAIKRASRELFF.

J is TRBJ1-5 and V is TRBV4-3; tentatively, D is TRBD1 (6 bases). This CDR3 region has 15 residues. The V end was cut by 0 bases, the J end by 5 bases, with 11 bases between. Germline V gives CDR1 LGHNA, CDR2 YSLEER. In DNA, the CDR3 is TGCGCCAGCAGCCAAGATACAGGGATGGATCAGCCCCAGCATTTT. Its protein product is CASSQDTGMDQPQHF.

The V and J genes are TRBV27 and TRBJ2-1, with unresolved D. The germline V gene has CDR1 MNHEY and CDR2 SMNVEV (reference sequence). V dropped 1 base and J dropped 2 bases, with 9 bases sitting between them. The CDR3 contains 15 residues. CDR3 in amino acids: CASSLWIKAYNEQFF. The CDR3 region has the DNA TGTGCCAGCAGTTTATGGATAAAGGCCTACAATGAGCAGTTCTTC.

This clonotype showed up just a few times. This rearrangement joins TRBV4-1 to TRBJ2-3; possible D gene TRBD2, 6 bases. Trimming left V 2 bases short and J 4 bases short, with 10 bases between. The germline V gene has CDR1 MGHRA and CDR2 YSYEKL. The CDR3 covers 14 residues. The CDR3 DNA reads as TGCGCCAGCAGCCAAATAGGGGAGGCAGATACGCAGTATTTT. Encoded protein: CASSQIGEADTQYF.

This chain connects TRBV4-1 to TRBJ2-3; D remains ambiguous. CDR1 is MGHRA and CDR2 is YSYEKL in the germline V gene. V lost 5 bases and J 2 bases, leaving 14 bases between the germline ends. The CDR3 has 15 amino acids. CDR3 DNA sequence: TGCGCCAGCAGCGACTCGAAGGTTTACACAGATACGCAGTATTTT. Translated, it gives CASSDSKVYTDTQYF.

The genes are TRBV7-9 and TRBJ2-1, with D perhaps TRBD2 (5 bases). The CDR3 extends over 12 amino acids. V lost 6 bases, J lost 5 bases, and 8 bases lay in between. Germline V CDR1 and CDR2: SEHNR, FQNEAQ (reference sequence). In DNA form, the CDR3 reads TGTGCCAGCAGACTCGGGGACAATGAGCAGTTCTTC. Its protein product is CASRLGDNEQFF.

CDR3 bases: TGTGCCAGTAGGGTCCGGGCAGGGGGAAGCTACGAGCAGTACTTC. It encodes CASRVRAGGSYEQYF. The genes are TRBV19 and TRBJ2-7; 7 bases are a match to TRBD1. The CDR3 extends over 15 amino acids. Looked up from germline, CDR1 is LNHDA and CDR2 is SQIVND (reference sequence). V lost 6 bases, J lost 3 bases, and 11 bases stayed unmatched.

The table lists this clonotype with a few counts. CDR3 sequence: CASSEMDRDLNTEAFF. The DNA of the CDR3 is TGTGCCAGTAGCGAGATGGACAGGGATTTGAACACTGAAGCTTTCTTT. The chain uses TRBV19 and TRBJ1-1; TRBD1 matches 8 bases. In germline, CDR1 is LNHDA, CDR2 SQIVND (reference sequence). After removal of 6 bases from V and 0 bases from J, the junction contained 9 bases not matched to a gene. CDR3 length equals 16 residues.

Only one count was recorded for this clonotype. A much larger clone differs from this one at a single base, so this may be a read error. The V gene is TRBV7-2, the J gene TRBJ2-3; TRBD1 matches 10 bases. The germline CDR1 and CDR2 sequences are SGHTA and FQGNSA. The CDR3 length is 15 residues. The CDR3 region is CANSLDRGPTDTQYF. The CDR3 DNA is TGTGCCAACAGCCTTGACAGGGGGCCAACAGATACGCAGTATTTT.

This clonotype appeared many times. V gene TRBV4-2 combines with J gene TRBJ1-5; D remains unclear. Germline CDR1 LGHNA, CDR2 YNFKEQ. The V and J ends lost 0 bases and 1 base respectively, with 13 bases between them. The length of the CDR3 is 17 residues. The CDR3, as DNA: TGTGCCAGCAGCCAAGAAGGCGCTAGGCTAAGCAATCAGCCCCAGCATTTT. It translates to CASSQEGARLSNQPQHF.

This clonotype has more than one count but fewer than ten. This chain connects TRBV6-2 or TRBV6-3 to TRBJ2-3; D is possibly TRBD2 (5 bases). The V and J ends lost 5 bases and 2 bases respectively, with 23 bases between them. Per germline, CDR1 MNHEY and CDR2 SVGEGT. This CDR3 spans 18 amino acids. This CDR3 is CASSQQWSSEDPTDTQYF. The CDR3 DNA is TGTGCCAGCAGTCAACAGTGGAGTAGCGAGGATCCCACAGATACGCAGTATTTT.

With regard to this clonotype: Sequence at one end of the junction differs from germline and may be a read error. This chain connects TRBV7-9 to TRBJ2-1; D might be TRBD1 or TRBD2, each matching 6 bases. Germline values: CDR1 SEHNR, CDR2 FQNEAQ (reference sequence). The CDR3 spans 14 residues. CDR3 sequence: CTSSGRGPDNEQFF. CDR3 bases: TGTACCAGCAGCGGACGGGGGCCTGACAATGAGCAGTTCTTC.